This note documents a single T cell receptor beta chain sequence. Generated by immunoSEQ multiplex PCR, the TCRdb table keeps only in-frame clones and is missing some. In the table there are hundreds of thousands of clones, around nine tenths of which are singletons. The entry originates in a study of blood T cell repertoires in COVID-19. Study context: From T cells, B-cell-depleted T cells, or PBMCs came the material, which was cDNA or gDNA.

In terms of age and location, participants ranged from roughly 18 to 100 years and lived in about two dozen US areas. Self-reported history from a screening survey and questionnaire set each donor's cohort. Two negative PCRs, clearance, or symptom resolution were required of recovered Cohort 3 donors. Trimming took 7 bases from V and 6 from J; bases not matched to a gene: 8. The CDR3 spans 15 residues. Germline CDR1 SNHLY, CDR2 FYNNEI. The receptor was derived from a woman aged 40 to 50 who had recovered from COVID-19. This chain joins TRBV2 and TRBJ2-3; 12 bases fit TRBD2. Sequencing input: PBMCs or T cells enriched from blood (not recorded which). DNA of the CDR3: TGTGCCAGCACTCCGACTAGCGGGAGTGCGGATACGCAGTATTTT. As protein: CASTPTSGSADTQYF.